Below, 4 T cell receptor beta chains from the same sample are listed, as sequenced in a study of regulatory T cells in long-lasting Graves disease. Specified time point: newly diagnosed GD, antithyroid drugs for less than 3 months. RNA from PBMCs was the source of the TCR library. Arm-PCR of CDR3 regions with iRepertoire HTBI primers generated TCR beta libraries. A single record per CDR3 protein comes from TCRdb applying MiXCR to the multiplex PCR reads. The table lists a few hundred thousand distinct CDR3 sequences, 20% to 25% of them singletons, with roughly 14% in the top ten. Sequenced here: peripheral blood mononuclear cells (PBMCs), sampled at new diagnosis, from a patient treated with antithyroid drugs. The source is a female donor with Graves disease.

This chain joins TRBV4-2 and TRBJ2-2; D unclear. Trimming removed 2 bases at V and 1 base at J, with 17 bases between. This CDR3 has 18 amino acids. Germline V gene data show CDR1 as LGHNA and CDR2 as YNFKEQ. This CDR3 is CASSQRTAVHLNTGELFF. The DNA of the CDR3 is TGTGCCAGCAGCCAACGAACCGCGGTACACTTGAACACCGGGGAGCTGTTTTTT.

In its sample, this clonotype was seen many times. The chain recombines TRBV9 with TRBJ1-1; D is perhaps TRBD1 (5 bases). The V end lost 0 bases, the J end lost 5 bases, and 8 bases lay between the germline ends. Germline V gene sequence: CDR1 SGDLS, CDR2 YYNGEE. The CDR3 contains 13 residues. In DNA, the CDR3 is TGTGCCAGCAGCGTAGCGGCAGGGACTGAAGCTTTCTTT. Its protein product is CASSVAAGTEAFF.

This clonotype has at least ten counts. The rearrangement links TRBV5-1 to TRBJ2-2; TRBD2 might be the D (5 bases). There are 15 residues in the CDR3. V lost 3 bases and J 7 bases, leaving 16 bases between the germline ends. Germline values: CDR1 SGHRS, CDR2 YFSETQ. The CDR3 region is CASSSGVTSDGELFF. Here the CDR3 DNA reads TGCGCCAGCAGCTCCGGGGTAACATCTGACGGGGAGCTGTTTTTT.

This clonotype was seen at least ten times. The CDR3 loop is CASKIRSRGHTDTQYF. The CDR3 bases are TGTGCCAGCAAAATTAGGTCGCGGGGACACACAGATACGCAGTATTTT. The chain recombines TRBV27 with TRBJ2-3, with D possibly called TRBD1 or TRBD2 (6 bases each). The germline V gene has CDR1 MNHEY and CDR2 SMNVEV (reference sequence). The CDR3 is made up of 16 amino acids. The V and J ends lost 7 bases and 2 bases respectively, with 19 bases between them.